Below are 17 T cell receptor beta chains sequenced from a single sample in a study of blood T cells in healthy people across ages. Sample-barcoded 5' priming and a J-beta primer mix drove a second PCR of roughly 6 to 12 cycles. TCRdb independently ran MiXCR on the 5' RACE reads; one entry per CDR3 protein. In the table there are approximately 820,000 distinct CDR3 sequences, 44% of which are singletons. Material: blood. The receptor set was obtained from a man in his fifties or sixties in good health.

This clonotype was observed a handful of times. The chain employs TRBV30 and TRBJ2-5, with D uncertain. The CDR3 is 13 residues long. V shed 0 bases and J shed 4 bases, with 9 bases lying between them. In germline, CDR1 is GTSNPN, CDR2 SVGIG (reference sequence). The CDR3 nucleotides read TGTGCCTGGAGTGTAAATTCAGGAGAGACCCAGTACTTC. Translated: CAWSVNSGETQYF.

This clonotype was found a few times. The chain is built from TRBV27 and TRBJ2-7; possibly TRBD2 for D (5 bases). From germline, CDR1 is MNHEY and CDR2 SMNVEV (reference sequence). V lost 8 bases and J lost 2, with 16 bases in between. The CDR3 totals 14 residues. The CDR3 nucleotides read TGTGCCAGCTCCTCGACCGGGAACACCTACGAGCAGTACTTC. Amino acid sequence: CASSSTGNTYEQYF.

The sample holds a few counts of this clonotype. The chain uses TRBV5-1 and TRBJ2-7; 8 nucleotides line up with TRBD1. This CDR3 comprises 15 residues. J gave up 0 bases and V 3 bases, and 5 bases lay outside the gene matches. Looked up from germline, CDR1 is SGHRS and CDR2 is YFSETQ. CDR3 sequence: CASSWGDRSSYEQYF. In DNA, the CDR3 is TGCGCCAGCAGCTGGGGGGACAGGAGCTCCTACGAGCAGTACTTC.

The chain links TRBV15 to TRBJ2-1, with 8 bases matching TRBD1. Germline CDR1 reads LNHNV; CDR2 reads YYDKDF (reference sequence). The trim removed 1 base at V and 2 bases at J, leaving 1 base unmatched. CDR3 length: 15 amino acids. The CDR3 DNA is TGTGCCACCAGCAGAGCGACAGGGGCCTACAATGAGCAGTTCTTC. Its protein product is CATSRATGAYNEQFF.

In this sample, this clonotype turned up a few times. The V call is TRBV6-1, the J call TRBJ2-6, with D hard to call. The V end was cut by 5 bases, the J end by 4 bases, with 24 bases between. Germline V CDR1 and CDR2: MNHNS, SASEGT. The CDR3 is made up of 19 amino acids. CDR3 in DNA: TGTGCCAGCAGTCCGAGGAGTTCCGGATTTGGTTCAGGGGCCAACGTCCTGACTTTC. Translating gives CASSPRSSGFGSGANVLTF.

This clonotype has more than one count but fewer than ten. The chain recombines TRBV7-3 with TRBJ2-7; 7 bases are a match to TRBD1. With V trimmed by 5 bases and J by 3 bases, 10 bases remained unmatched. The CDR3 has 15 residues. From germline, CDR1 is SGHTA and CDR2 FQGTGA. This CDR3 reads CASSVGQVGVYEQYF. CDR3 DNA sequence: TGTGCCAGCAGCGTCGGACAGGTCGGAGTCTACGAGCAGTACTTC.

The chain carries TRBV5-1 and TRBJ2-4; no clear D. With 1 base removed from V and 0 bases from J, the gap between germline ends came to 5 bases. Germline V gene sequence: CDR1 SGHRS, CDR2 YFSETQ. This CDR3 contains 14 residues. CDR3 bases: TGCGCCAGCAGCTTGATTGGAGCCAAAAACATTCAGTACTTC. Residues: CASSLIGAKNIQYF.

The genes are TRBV6-5 and TRBJ1-5; the D gene is possibly TRBD1 (5 bases). The CDR3 runs to 15 residues. Germline V gene data show CDR1 as MNHEY and CDR2 as SVGAGI. V dropped 4 bases and J dropped 2 bases, with 12 bases sitting between them. For the CDR3, the DNA is TGTGCCAGCAGTTCGGCAGGGCTGGGCAATCAGCCCCAGCATTTT. This encodes CASSSAGLGNQPQHF.

This clonotype was observed a handful of times. The chain employs TRBV30 and TRBJ2-5; 11 positions agree with TRBD2. The tail of the sequence fits TRBJ2-7 better, so the J call may be wrong. The CDR3 spans 13 residues. Germline V gives CDR1 GTSNPN, CDR2 SVGIG (reference sequence). CDR3 residues: CAWSSGLAGEQYF. CDR3 sequence (DNA): TGTGCCTGGAGTTCAGGACTAGCGGGCGAGCAGTACTTC.

This clonotype was counted only a few times. V usage is TRBV7-2 and J usage is TRBJ2-7; TRBD1 matches 8 bases. CDR3 length: 15 amino acids. V trimming: 5 bases; J trimming: 2 bases; junction bases outside the gene matches: 8. Looked up from germline, CDR1 is SGHTA and CDR2 is FQGNSA. CDR3 sequence: CASSRDRGGTYEQYF. CDR3 DNA sequence: TGTGCCAGCAGCAGAGACAGGGGAGGAACCTACGAGCAGTACTTC.

The chain has TRBV5-5 and TRBJ1-2, with no clear D. Trimming removed 4 bases at V and 1 base at J, with 14 bases between. This CDR3 contains 15 residues. Germline CDR1 and CDR2: SGHKS and YYEKEE (reference sequence). CDR3 bases: TGTGCCAGCAGCCCTAGCCGACATTTTAACTATGGCTACACCTTC. Residues: CASSPSRHFNYGYTF. The full variable domain, completed using reference TRBV5-5 and TRBJ1-2, is DAGVTQSPTHLIKTRGQQVTLRCSPISGHKSVSWYQQVLGQGPQFIFQYYEKEERGRGNFPDRFSARQFPNYSSELNVNALLLGDSALYLCASSPSRHFNYGYTFGSGTRLTVV.

This chain connects TRBV12-3 or TRBV12-4 to TRBJ1-2; TRBD1 agrees at 8 bases. The CDR3 extends over 15 amino acids. With V trimmed by 8 bases and J by 3 bases, 11 bases remained unmatched. The CDR3: CASLPGTGPYYGYTF. CDR3 DNA: TGTGCCAGCCTACCCGGGACAGGCCCTTACTATGGCTACACCTTC.

This clonotype was counted a single time. This sequence may be a read error, since a much larger clone differs from it by one base. This chain connects TRBV13 to TRBJ2-4, with D perhaps TRBD2 (5 bases). The J call may be in error: the DNA end matches TRBJ2-5 better. Germline CDR1 is PRHDT and CDR2 is FYEKMQ (reference sequence). CDR3 length equals 15 residues. The chain's CDR3 is CASSEREGGKETQYF. The CDR3 DNA follows: TGTGCCAGCAGCGAGCGAGAGGGCGGTAAAGAGACCCAGTACTTC.

This chain connects TRBV11-2 to TRBJ2-3; maybe TRBD1 (5 bases). Germline V gives CDR1 SGHAT, CDR2 FQNNGV. The V end lost 1 base, the J end lost 4 bases, and 12 bases lay between the germline ends. The CDR3 sequence is 15 residues long. The DNA of the CDR3 is TGTGCCAGCAGCTTAGTCCCTAGGGGCCCAGATACGCAGTATTTT. This sequence encodes CASSLVPRGPDTQYF.

This clonotype was seen a few times. This sequence joins TRBV7-8 and TRBJ2-7; TRBD2 matches at 10 bases. Trimming cost V 1 base and J 7 bases; bases outside gene matches: 7. Germline-derived CDR1 and CDR2 are SGHVS and FQNEAQ. The CDR3 is 15 residues long. CDR3 residues: CASSLVTSGAIEQYF. The DNA for the CDR3 is TGTGCCAGCAGCTTAGTCACTAGCGGGGCGATTGAGCAGTACTTC.

This clonotype was counted between two and nine times. CDR3 coding DNA: TGTGCCAGCAGAGCCGGGACAGGGATCCACGAGCAGTACTTC. Translating gives CASRAGTGIHEQYF. V usage is TRBV13 and J usage is TRBJ2-7; 9 bases are shared with TRBD1. The V and J ends lost 6 bases and 5 bases, in that order; junction bases with no gene match: 8. The length of the CDR3 is 14 residues. Germline assignment: CDR1 PRHDT and CDR2 FYEKMQ (reference sequence). The entire variable domain, with the rest obtained from reference TRBV13 and TRBJ2-7, is as follows: AAGVIQSPRHLIKEKRETATLKCYPIPRHDTVYWYQQGPGQDPQFLISFYEKMQSDKGSIPDRFSAQQFSDYHSELNMSSLELGDSALYFCASRAGTGIHEQYFGPGTRLTVT.

The chain links TRBV11-2 to TRBJ2-1; the match to TRBD2 covers 7 bases. V dropped 0 bases and J dropped 7; count of bases not matched to a gene: 6. Germline V gives CDR1 SGHAT, CDR2 FQNNGV. This CDR3 region has 15 residues. DNA of the CDR3: TGTGCCAGCAGCTTAGAAGCACGACTAGCAAATGAGCAGTTCTTC. Translated, it gives CASSLEARLANEQFF.